Listed below are T cell receptor beta chains from one sample, sequenced in a study of blood T cell repertoires in COVID-19. Generated by immunoSEQ multiplex PCR, the TCRdb table keeps only in-frame clones and is missing some. The table has over 250,000 clones, around 86% seen once; the top ten hold approximately 2.2%. Material for sequencing was peripheral blood. The receptor set was obtained from a man in his forties or fifties with acute or convalescent COVID-19. The CDR3 runs from the conserved cysteine through the conserved F or W. A D gene is named only where the DNA matches it firmly. Some rows have no size entry. The others give once, few or many, or a class for an expanded clone.

TRBD1,TRBJ2-2,TRBV18,NA,CASRGQGNTGELFF,TGTGCCAGCCGTGGACAGGGAAACACCGGGGAGCTGTTTTTT
TRBD1,TRBJ1-5,TRBV18,NA,CASSTTTSQGNQPQHF,TGTGCCAGCTCAACCACCACTTCACAGGGGAATCAGCCCCAGCATTTT
NA,TRBJ1-1,TRBV5-1,NA,CASSFPTDSIPRGTEAFF,TGCGCCAGCAGCTTCCCAACCGACAGTATCCCTCGAGGCACTGAAGCTTTCTTT
TRBD1,TRBJ2-7,TRBV15,NA,CATSRSRTGGDEQYF,TGTGCCACCAGCAGAAGCCGCACAGGGGGCGACGAGCAGTACTTC
TRBD1,TRBJ1-1,TRBV6-5,NA,CASSYGTGGTEAFF,TGTGCCAGCAGTTACGGGACAGGGGGTACTGAAGCTTTCTTT
NA,TRBJ1-1,TRBV19,NA,CASSTLWPLNTEAFF,TGTGCCAGTAGTACTCTGTGGCCCCTGAACACTGAAGCTTTCTTT
NA,TRBJ1-1,TRBV11-1,NA,CASSLARAGRRTEAFF,TGTGCCAGCAGCTTAGCTCGTGCGGGAAGAAGAACTGAAGCTTTCTTT
NA,TRBJ1-2,TRBV19,NA,CASSPRTIYGYTF,TGTGCCAGTAGTCCCCGGACTATCTATGGCTACACCTTC
TRBD2,TRBJ2-1,TRBV7-2,NA,CASSLVGLAGSYSYNEQFF,TGTGCCAGCAGCTTAGTGGGACTAGCGGGGTCATACTCCTACAATGAGCAGTTCTTC
TRBD1,TRBJ1-1,TRBV6-5,once,CASSTGQLNTEAFF,TGTGCCAGCAGTACGGGACAGTTGAACACTGAAGCTTTCTTT
TRBD1,TRBJ1-4,TRBV5-5,NA,CASSFDRGGNEKLFF,TGTGCCAGCAGCTTCGACAGGGGCGGTAATGAAAAACTGTTTTTT
NA,TRBJ2-1,TRBV6-6,NA,CASSRMGGPILVDNEQFF,TGTGCCAGCAGCCGAATGGGGGGGCCGATTCTAGTTGACAATGAGCAGTTCTTC
TRBD1,TRBJ1-2,TRBV5-5,NA,CASSFRRGGAYGYTF,TGTGCCAGCAGCTTTCGTAGAGGGGGCGCATATGGCTACACCTTC
NA,TRBJ1-2,TRBV19,NA,CASSRQANYGYTF,TGTGCCAGTAGTAGACAGGCTAACTATGGCTACACCTTC
NA,TRBJ1-5,TRBV7-9,NA,CASSQDSQPQHF,TGTGCCAGCAGCCAGGACAGCCAGCCCCAGCATTTT
TRBD1,TRBJ1-2,TRBV19,NA,CASSIGDRVGGYTF,TGTGCCAGTAGTATAGGGGACAGGGTGGGCGGCTACACCTTC
TRBD1,TRBJ1-3,TRBV6-6,NA,CASSRQGASGNTIYF,TGTGCCAGCAGCAGACAGGGGGCAAGTGGAAACACCATATATTTT
NA,TRBJ1-2,TRBV30,NA,CAWSKRRGAFGYTF,TGTGCCTGGAGTAAGCGGCGAGGCGCTTTTGGCTACACCTTC
TRBD1,TRBJ1-2,TRBV19,few,CASSPGQRYGYTF,TGTGCCAGTAGCCCGGGACAGAGATATGGCTACACCTTC
TRBD1,TRBJ2-1,TRBV9,NA,CASSVGVTGVGRNEQFF,TGTGCCAGCAGCGTAGGGGTTACAGGGGTGGGACGGAATGAGCAGTTCTTC
TRBD1,TRBJ1-2,TRBV7-9,NA,CASSPSSNRGSGGYTF,TGTGCCAGCAGCCCATCCTCCAACAGGGGAAGCGGTGGCTACACCTTC
NA,TRBJ2-1,TRBV9,NA,CASSVGGLHYNEQFF,TGTGCCAGCAGCGTAGGGGGGCTCCACTACAATGAGCAGTTCTTC
TRBD1,TRBJ1-1,TRBV12-3/TRBV12-4,NA,CASSPDRESGAFF,TGTGCCAGCAGTCCAGACAGGGAATCGGGGGCTTTCTTT
NA,TRBJ1-2,TRBV3-1/TRBV3-2,NA,CASSQDGTTTSYGYTF,TGTGCCAGCAGCCAAGACGGTACTACGACCTCCTATGGCTACACCTTC
NA,TRBJ1-2,TRBV11-1,NA,CASRAETGPYGYTF,TGTGCCAGCAGGGCAGAGACAGGACCCTATGGCTACACCTTC
NA,TRBJ2-2,TRBV6-4,NA,CASSEELYTGELFF,TGTGCCAGCAGTGAGGAGCTCTACACCGGGGAGCTGTTTTTT
TRBD1,TRBJ2-5,TRBV3-1/TRBV3-2,NA,CASSLTTGKETQYF,TGTGCCAGCAGCCTGACGACAGGGAAAGAGACCCAGTACTTC
NA,TRBJ2-3,TRBV25-1,NA,CASSEYRGGTDTQYF,TGTGCCAGCAGTGAATACAGGGGAGGGACAGATACGCAGTATTTT
NA,TRBJ1-3,TRBV7-2,NA,CASSFGSILGNTIYF,TGTGCCAGCAGCTTTGGTTCTATCTTAGGAAACACCATATATTTT
NA,TRBJ1-3,TRBV5-1,few,CASSLSSQGLGNTIYF,TGCGCCAGCAGCTTGTCGTCGCAGGGTTTGGGAAACACCATATATTTT
NA,TRBJ2-7,TRBV2,NA,CASRLDRNYEQYF,TGTGCCAGCAGGTTGGACAGAAACTACGAGCAGTACTTC
TRBD1,TRBJ2-7,TRBV5-1,NA,CASSSPGQGAFSEQYF,TGCGCCAGCAGCTCCCCCGGACAGGGGGCGTTTTCCGAGCAGTACTTC
NA,TRBJ2-2,TRBV2,NA,CARGGGGEAGELFF,TGTGCCAGGGGAGGGGGAGGAGAAGCCGGGGAGCTGTTTTTT
NA,TRBJ2-2,TRBV10-1,NA,CASSDPEGGAGTGELFF,TGCGCCAGCAGTGATCCCGAAGGGGGGGCGGGGACCGGGGAGCTGTTTTTT
NA,TRBJ2-7,TRBV25-1,NA,CASSELGAGSYEQYF,TGTGCCAGCAGTGAATTGGGGGCCGGGTCCTACGAGCAGTACTTC
TRBD1,TRBJ1-6,TRBV4-1,NA,CASSQPQGAVNSPLHF,TGCGCCAGCAGCCAACCTCAGGGGGCTGTCAATTCACCCCTCCACTTT
TRBD1,TRBJ2-6,TRBV27,NA,CASSFQDRGRVGANVLTF,TGTGCCAGCAGTTTCCAGGACAGGGGGCGGGTAGGGGCCAACGTCCTGACTTTC
TRBD1,TRBJ2-4,TRBV10-3,NA,CAISRTGDSAKNIQYF,TGTGCCATCTCACGTACAGGGGATTCAGCCAAAAACATTCAGTACTTC
TRBD1,TRBJ1-1,TRBV5-8,NA,CASSFGNRGRVNTEAFF,TGTGCCAGCAGCTTCGGGAACAGGGGAAGAGTGAACACTGAAGCTTTCTTT
NA,TRBJ1-1,TRBV19,once,CASSRRAGGTEAFF,TGTGCCAGTAGTAGGAGGGCGGGGGGCACTGAAGCTTTCTTT
NA,TRBJ1-1,TRBV6-5,NA,CASSRQKNTEAFF,TGTGCCAGCAGTAGACAGAAGAACACTGAAGCTTTCTTT
TRBD1,TRBJ2-3,TRBV2,NA,CASSRQGVRDTQYF,TGTGCCAGCAGCCGACAGGGGGTTCGGGATACGCAGTATTTT
NA,TRBJ1-5,TRBV3-1/TRBV3-2,NA,CASSPTGIVNQPQHF,TGTGCCAGCAGCCCGACAGGAATCGTCAATCAGCCCCAGCATTTT
TRBD1,TRBJ1-2,TRBV27,NA,CASSWAGGADYTF,TGTGCCAGCAGCTGGGCAGGGGGCGCAGACTACACCTTC
NA,TRBJ2-7,TRBV11-2,NA,CASSLQEVSYEQYF,TGTGCCAGCAGCCTCCAGGAGGTTTCATACGAGCAGTACTTC
NA,TRBJ1-1,TRBV7-2,NA,CASSLGRMNTEAFF,TGTGCCAGCAGCTTAGGGAGAATGAACACTGAAGCTTTCTTT
NA,TRBJ2-3,TRBV29-1,once,CSVVWATQYF,TGCAGCGTCGTCTGGGCTACGCAGTATTTT
NA,TRBJ1-6,TRBV7-9,NA,CASGARNSPLHF,TGTGCCAGCGGGGCCCGCAATTCACCCCTCCACTTT
NA,TRBJ2-1,TRBV27,NA,CASSADRLGSAEQFF,TGTGCCAGCAGTGCCGACAGACTAGGCTCAGCTGAGCAGTTCTTC
NA,TRBJ1-4,TRBV28,NA,CASSLRRTAFSFEKLFF,TGTGCCAGCAGTTTACGGCGGACAGCCTTTTCTTTTGAAAAACTGTTTTTT
NA,TRBJ2-4,TRBV2,NA,CASSAGDTAKNIQYF,TGTGCCAGCAGCGCAGGGGATACGGCCAAAAACATTCAGTACTTC
NA,TRBJ1-2,TRBV3-1/TRBV3-2,NA,CASSQDSRVDGYTF,TGTGCCAGCAGCCAAGATTCGAGGGTTGATGGCTACACCTTC
NA,TRBJ1-3,TRBV19,NA,CASSRTVLPWDTIYF,TGTGCCAGTAGCAGGACTGTTCTCCCGTGGGACACCATATATTTT
NA,TRBJ1-5,TRBV10-3,NA,CAISLEGNSNQPQHF,TGTGCCATCAGCCTTGAGGGAAATAGCAATCAGCCCCAGCATTTT
NA,TRBJ1-1,TRBV28,once,CASSSGRDRLNTEAFF,TGTGCCAGCAGTTCCGGGCGTGACAGGCTGAACACTGAAGCTTTCTTT
NA,TRBJ2-1,TRBV2,NA,CASSLNSGRSYNEQFF,TGTGCCAGCAGTCTTAATAGCGGCCGCTCCTACAATGAGCAGTTCTTC